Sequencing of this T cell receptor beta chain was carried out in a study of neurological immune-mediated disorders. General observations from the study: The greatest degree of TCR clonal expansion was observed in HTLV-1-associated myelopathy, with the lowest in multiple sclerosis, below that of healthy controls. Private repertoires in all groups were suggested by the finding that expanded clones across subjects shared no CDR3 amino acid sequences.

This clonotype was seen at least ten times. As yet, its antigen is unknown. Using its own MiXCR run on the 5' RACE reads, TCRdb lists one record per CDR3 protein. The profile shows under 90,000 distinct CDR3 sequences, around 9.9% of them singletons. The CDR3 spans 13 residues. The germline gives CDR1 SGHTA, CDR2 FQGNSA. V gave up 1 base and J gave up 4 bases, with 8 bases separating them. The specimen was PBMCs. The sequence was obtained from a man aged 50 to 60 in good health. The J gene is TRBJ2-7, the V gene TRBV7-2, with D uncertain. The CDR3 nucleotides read TGTGCCAGCAGCTTAGATGGGAAATACGAGCAGTACTTC. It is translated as CASSLDGKYEQYF.